The TCR beta chain under discussion was sequenced for a study of cytomegalovirus exposure and HLA in healthy donors. Notes on the study in general: The authors excluded some V segments, including TRBV6-2 and TRBV6-3, as indistinguishable. Earlier results showed most TCR beta V segments being productive about 87% or about 30% of the time. Immune exposure information available was restricted to CMV serostatus.

The CDR3 extends over 14 amino acids. The germline CDR1 and CDR2 sequences are MNHEY and SMNVEV (reference sequence). V was clipped by 8 bases and J by 8 bases; unmatched bases: 9. A remark on this clone: Its specificity is unknown.

Unrecorded immune exposures were likely, despite nominal health at sampling. 60 Vbeta and 13 Jbeta primers were used in PCR. The method was immunoSEQ multiplex PCR; TCRdb's version includes in-frame clones alone and lacks a portion of them. The sample holds roughly 110,000 clones; 73% are singletons and the top ten take roughly 8%. J is TRBJ2-1 and V is TRBV27, with 10 bases identical to TRBD2. The sequenced sample consisted of PBMCs. The receptor was derived from a man younger than 40 in good health and CMV-seronegative. The CDR3 here is CASRSSGRADEQFF. The CDR3 nucleotides read TGTGCCAGCCGGAGCAGCGGGAGGGCCGATGAGCAGTTCTTC.